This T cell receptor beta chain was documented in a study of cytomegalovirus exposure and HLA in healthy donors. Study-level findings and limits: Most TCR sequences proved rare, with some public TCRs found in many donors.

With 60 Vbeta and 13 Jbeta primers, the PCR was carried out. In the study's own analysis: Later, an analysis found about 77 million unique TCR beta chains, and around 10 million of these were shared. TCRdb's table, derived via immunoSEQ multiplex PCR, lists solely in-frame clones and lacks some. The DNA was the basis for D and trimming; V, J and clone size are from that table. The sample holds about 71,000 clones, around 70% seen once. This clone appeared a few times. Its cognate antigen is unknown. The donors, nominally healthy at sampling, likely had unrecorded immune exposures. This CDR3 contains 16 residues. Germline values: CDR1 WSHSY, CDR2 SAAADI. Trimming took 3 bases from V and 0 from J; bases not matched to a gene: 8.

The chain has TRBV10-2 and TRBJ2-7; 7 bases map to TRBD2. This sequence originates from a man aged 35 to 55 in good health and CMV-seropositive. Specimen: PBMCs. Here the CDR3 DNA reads TGCGCCAGCAGTGATAACGGGGGAGGGCGCTCCTACGAGCAGTACTTC. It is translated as CASSDNGGGRSYEQYF.